One sample yielded the 27 T cell receptor beta chains listed below, sequenced in a study of blood T cell repertoires in COVID-19. The assay was immunoSEQ multiplex PCR, and TCRdb's table has in-frame clones only and misses some. Seen here are 170,000 or so clones, 70% to 80% observed once, and the top ten hold around a sixth. Sequenced input: PBMCs or T cells enriched from blood (not recorded which). All receptors derive from a woman aged 45-65 years who had recovered from COVID-19.

The chain employs TRBV20-1 and TRBJ1-6; D not certain. The V gene lost 1 base and the J gene lost 10 bases, with 5 bases spanning the gap. Germline V CDR1 and CDR2: DFQATT, SNEGSKA (reference sequence). CDR3 length: 11 amino acids. CDR3 in DNA: TGCAGTGCTAGAGGTGGCTCACCCCTCCACTTT. Protein: CSARGGSPLHF.

This rearrangement joins TRBV3-1 (or the pseudogene TRBV3-2) to TRBJ2-2; 7 positions agree with TRBD2. CDR1 is LGHDT, CDR2 YNNKEL, per germline (reference sequence). The CDR3 totals 14 residues. V was clipped by 1 base and J by 6 bases; unmatched bases: 2. In DNA, the CDR3 is TGTGCCAGCAGCCAAGGGGAGGGATCCGGGGAGCTGTTTTTT. Translation: CASSQGEGSGELFF.

Points on this clone: The limits of the CDR3 on the DNA are not certain, so only TCRdb's listed CDR3 is given. The chain joins TRBV29-1 to TRBJ2-1; the table calls TRBD1, which could not be checked here. The CDR3 is 11 amino acids long, termini counted. Germline V gives CDR1 SQVTM, CDR2 ANQGSEA. The CDR3: CSVRARAEQFF.

This sequence joins TRBV18 and TRBJ1-4; TRBD1 matches 8 bases. The V segment lost 5 bases and the J segment 4 bases; nucleotides outside the gene matches: 9. The CDR3 sequence is 16 residues long. Germline CDR1 KGHSH, CDR2 LQKENI. The CDR3 sequence is CASSSQGVGHNEKLFF. CDR3 DNA sequence: TGTGCCAGCTCATCACAGGGGGTAGGCCATAATGAAAAACTGTTTTTT.

This rearrangement joins TRBV19 to TRBJ2-7, with D perhaps matching TRBD1 (5 bases). V was cut by 3 bases and J by 3 bases, with 9 bases left in between. Germline CDR1 reads LNHDA; CDR2 reads SQIVND (reference sequence). The CDR3 runs 13 residues. CDR3 nucleotide sequence: TGTGCCAGTAGTATCCGACAGCGCTACGAGCAGTACTTC. It encodes CASSIRQRYEQYF.

The V call is TRBV19, the J call TRBJ2-7; D is undetermined. This CDR3 comprises 13 residues. Germline CDR1 is LNHDA and CDR2 is SQIVND (reference sequence). V dropped 6 bases and J dropped 6 bases, with 15 bases sitting between them. CDR3 DNA: TGTGCCAGTAGCCCCACGGCGGTGGCCGAGCAGTACTTC. It specifies CASSPTAVAEQYF.

In this sample, this clone turned up once. CDR3 sequence (DNA): TGTGCCAGCAGCCCGTCGACATTCTCCTACGAGCAGTACTTC. Translated, it gives CASSPSTFSYEQYF. This rearrangement joins TRBV9 to TRBJ2-7, with no clear D. The CDR3 is 14 amino acids. V shed 4 bases and J shed 0 bases, with 11 bases lying between them. CDR1 and CDR2 (germline): SGDLS, YYNGEE. Using reference TRBV9 and TRBJ2-7 for the parts outside the CDR3, the full variable domain is DSGVTQTPKHLITATGQRVTLRCSPRSGDLSVYWYQQSLDQGLQFLIQYYNGEERAKGNILERFSAQQFPDLHSELNLSSLELGDSALYFCASSPSTFSYEQYFGPGTRLTVT.

The rearrangement joins TRBV2 to TRBJ2-3; possibly TRBD2 for D (6 bases). Trimming left V 2 bases short and J 1 base short, with 10 bases between. This CDR3 region has 15 residues. CDR1 SNHLY and CDR2 FYNNEI come from the germline V gene. The DNA of the CDR3 is TGTGCCAGCAGTGAAACGGGGGTGGGCACAGATACGCAGTATTTT. Translated, it gives CASSETGVGTDTQYF.

The chain couples TRBV2 to TRBJ1-6; 7 nucleotides align to TRBD1. The J segment lost 8 bases and the V segment lost 5 bases, leaving 3 bases of the junction unmatched. This CDR3 comprises 13 residues. Germline CDR1 and CDR2: SNHLY and FYNNEI. CDR3 in amino acids: CASSQGGHSPLHF. The CDR3 nucleotides are TGTGCCAGCAGTCAGGGGGGCCATTCACCCCTCCACTTT.

This clone has a handful of counts. CDR3 amino acids: CASSYPSPRTSGRFTDTQYF. CDR3 in DNA: TGTGCCAGCAGTTACCCAAGCCCCCGGACTAGCGGGAGATTCACAGATACGCAGTATTTT. This chain uses TRBV6-2 or TRBV6-3 with TRBJ2-3; 13 bases are shared with TRBD2. The CDR3 extends over 20 amino acids. Germline V gene sequence: CDR1 MNHEY, CDR2 SVGEGT. V lost 2 bases to trimming and J lost 2 bases; unmatched junction nucleotides: 13.

This clone was seen just once. The chain recombines TRBV7-2 with TRBJ2-1; 9 bases map to TRBD2. V lost 3 bases and J lost 4; bases outside the gene matches: 13. CDR3 length: 18 residues. The germline gives CDR1 SGHTA, CDR2 FQGNSA. CDR3 sequence reads: CASSFGLAGTVRYNEQFF. CDR3 nucleotides: TGTGCCAGCAGCTTTGGGCTAGCGGGAACCGTTAGGTACAATGAGCAGTTCTTC.

The J gene is TRBJ2-7, the V gene TRBV5-4; TRBD1 might be the D (6 bases). The CDR3 spans 15 residues. CDR1 and CDR2 (germline): SGHNT, YYREEE (reference sequence). The V gene lost 5 bases and the J gene lost 2 bases, with 17 bases spanning the gap. The CDR3 reads CASSRDQDSTYEQYF. In DNA, the CDR3 is TGTGCCAGCAGTAGGGACCAGGACAGCACCTACGAGCAGTACTTC. The variable domain in full, completed from reference TRBV5-4 and TRBJ2-7, reads ETGVTQSPTHLIKTRGQQVTLRCSSQSGHNTVSWYQQALGQGPQFIFQYYREEENGRGNFPPRFSGLQFPNYSSELNVNALELDDSALYLCASSRDQDSTYEQYFGPGTRLTVT.

This clone showed up many times. The sample has other DNA sequences that encode this CDR3 too. This chain joins TRBV28 and TRBJ1-5; D remains ambiguous. The V gene's germline CDR1 is MDHEN and CDR2 SYDVKM. This CDR3 spans 13 amino acids. V was pared by 8 bases and J by 0 bases, with 8 bases between. The CDR3 coding sequence is TGTGCCAGCGGCGGGGATAGCAATCAGCCCCAGCATTTT. Translating it yields CASGGDSNQPQHF.

This clone was found once. The chain uses TRBV27 and TRBJ2-7; 11 positions match TRBD2. This CDR3 is 14 amino acids long. Germline assignment: CDR1 MNHEY and CDR2 SMNVEV (reference sequence). Trimming took 7 bases from V and 1 from J; bases not matched to a gene: 3. The chain's CDR3 is CASKGLAVSYEQYF. The CDR3, as DNA: TGTGCCAGCAAGGGACTAGCGGTTTCCTACGAGCAGTACTTC.

This rearrangement joins TRBV30 to TRBJ1-1; D not certain. Trimming took off 3 bases at V and 2 bases at J, with 16 bases between the two ends. The length of the CDR3 is 15 residues. The germline V gene encodes CDR1 GTSNPN and CDR2 SVGIG (reference sequence). CDR3 residues: CAWRVRGGSNTEAFF. The CDR3 bases are TGTGCCTGGAGAGTCCGAGGAGGGAGTAACACTGAAGCTTTCTTT.

CDR3 DNA: TGTGCCAGCAGCTTAGAAGCCCCTAGCGCTAGCTCCTACGAGCAGTACTTC. Its translation: CASSLEAPSASSYEQYF. The rearrangement uses TRBV7-3 and TRBJ2-7, with a weak D call TRBD2 (6 bases). The CDR3 runs to 17 residues. In germline, CDR1 is SGHTA, CDR2 FQGTGA. Trimming stripped 2 bases from V and 0 bases from J, with 17 bases between.

J is TRBJ2-7 and V is TRBV5-1, with 8 bases identical to TRBD1. The junction had 5 bases not matched to a gene; V was cut back by 1 base and J by 2 bases. CDR1 is SGHRS and CDR2 is YFSETQ in the germline V gene. The CDR3 contains 15 residues. Here the CDR3 reads CASSLMGQATYEQYF. CDR3 bases: TGCGCCAGCAGCTTGATGGGACAGGCAACCTACGAGCAGTACTTC. The full variable domain, rest sourced from reference TRBV5-1 and TRBJ2-7, is KAGVTQTPRYLIKTRGQQVTLSCSPISGHRSVSWYQQTPGQGLQFLFEYFSETQRNKGNFPGRFSGRQFSNSRSEMNVSTLELGDSALYLCASSLMGQATYEQYFGPGTRLTVT.

The CDR3 region is CASSPLTTSTDTQYF. CDR3 coding DNA: TGTGCCAGCTCACCACTGACGACTAGCACAGATACGCAGTATTTT. This chain joins TRBV18 and TRBJ2-3; the D is unclear. Trimming pared 1 base from V and 0 bases from J, leaving 8 bases between. The CDR3 covers 15 residues. The germline gives CDR1 KGHSH, CDR2 LQKENI.

The V and J genes are TRBV6-5 and TRBJ2-7, with 8 positions matching TRBD2. The CDR3 has 15 amino acids. Trimming at V came to 5 bases and at J to 6 bases, leaving 12 bases not matched to a gene. From germline, CDR1 is MNHEY and CDR2 SVGAGI. CDR3 amino acids: CASSPRRGGSAEQYF. The CDR3 DNA reads as TGTGCCAGCAGTCCCCGACGGGGGGGTTCTGCCGAGCAGTACTTC.

The chain uses TRBV7-8 and TRBJ1-4; 10 bases are a match to TRBD1. CDR1 is SGHVS, CDR2 FQNEAQ, per germline. The CDR3 is 13 amino acids. V trimming: 6 bases; J trimming: 8 bases; junction bases outside the gene matches: 3. The CDR3, as DNA: TGTGCCAGCAGACGGGACAGGGGCGAAAAACTGTTTTTT. Its protein is CASRRDRGEKLFF.

The CDR3 DNA sequence: TGTGCCAGCAGTTACACGACAGGGGCCTTGAACACTGAAGCTTTCTTT. Translation: CASSYTTGALNTEAFF. V is TRBV6-5 and J is TRBJ1-1; TRBD1 matches 8 bases. Germline CDR1 and CDR2: MNHEY and SVGAGI. V shed 2 bases and J 0 bases; nucleotides not matched to a gene: 5. This CDR3 is 16 amino acids long.

The CDR3 loop reads CASSGAALGNEQFF. For the CDR3, the DNA is TGTGCCAGCAGTGGAGCCGCGCTCGGGAATGAGCAGTTCTTC. The chain is built from TRBV2 and TRBJ2-1, with D unclear. The V gene's germline CDR1 is SNHLY and CDR2 FYNNEI. This CDR3 has 14 residues. Trimming cost V 4 bases and J 7 bases, with 14 bases left between them.

The rearrangement links TRBV6-6 to TRBJ2-7, with 9 bases fitting TRBD2. This CDR3 spans 16 amino acids. The V gene end was trimmed by 6 bases and the J gene end by 3 bases; junction bases not matched to a gene: 12. The germline V gene has CDR1 MNHNY and CDR2 SVGAGI (reference sequence). In DNA form, the CDR3 reads TGTGCCAGCAGCCCAGACATGACTAGCGGACTCTACGAGCAGTACTTC. This translates into CASSPDMTSGLYEQYF.

This clone has only one observation. The rearrangement links TRBV5-1 to TRBJ2-1; the match to TRBD2 covers 11 bases. V lost 2 bases to trimming and J lost 4 bases; unmatched junction nucleotides: 5. In germline, CDR1 is SGHRS, CDR2 YFSETQ. The CDR3 loop spans 16 amino acids. The CDR3 sequence is CASSFWGTSGYNEQFF. CDR3 nucleotides: TGCGCCAGCAGCTTTTGGGGGACTAGCGGATACAATGAGCAGTTCTTC.

J is TRBJ2-3 and V is TRBV7-3; TRBD2 matches at 9 bases. After removal of 1 base from V and 6 bases from J, the junction contained 5 bases not matched to a gene. The CDR3 is made up of 15 amino acids. Germline V lookup: CDR1 SGHTA, CDR2 FQGTGA. The CDR3 DNA reads TGTGCCAGCAGCTTAATGGCGGGAGGGCCCGATACGCAGTATTTT. Its translation is CASSLMAGGPDTQYF.

This chain uses TRBV7-2 with TRBJ1-2, with 7 positions matching TRBD1. Germline values: CDR1 SGHTA, CDR2 FQGNSA. This CDR3 comprises 15 residues. V shed 5 bases, J shed 2 bases, and the junction held 8 bases outside the gene matches. This CDR3 is CASSTSSTGNYGYTF. CDR3 nucleotides: TGTGCCAGCAGCACATCCTCGACAGGGAACTATGGCTACACCTTC.

This chain links TRBV19 with TRBJ2-7, with 11 bases matching TRBD2. Germline V lookup: CDR1 LNHDA, CDR2 SQIVND (reference sequence). Trimming cost V 5 bases and J 0 bases; bases outside gene matches: 3. The CDR3 is 15 residues long. In DNA, the CDR3 is TGTGCCAGTAGTTTAGCGGGAGGGACCTCCTACGAGCAGTACTTC. Protein product: CASSLAGGTSYEQYF.